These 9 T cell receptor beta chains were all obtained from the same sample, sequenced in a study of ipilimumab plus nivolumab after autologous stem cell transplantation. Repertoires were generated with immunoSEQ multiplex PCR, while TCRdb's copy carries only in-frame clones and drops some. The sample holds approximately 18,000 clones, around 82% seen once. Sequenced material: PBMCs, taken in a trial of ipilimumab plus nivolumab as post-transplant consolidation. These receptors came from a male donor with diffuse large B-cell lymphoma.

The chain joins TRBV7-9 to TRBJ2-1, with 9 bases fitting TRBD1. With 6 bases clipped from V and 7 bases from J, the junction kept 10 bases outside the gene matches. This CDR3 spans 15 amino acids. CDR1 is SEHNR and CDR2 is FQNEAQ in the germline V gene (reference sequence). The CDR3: CASSSTGGAKNEQFF. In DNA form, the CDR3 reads TGTGCCAGCAGTTCTACAGGGGGCGCAAAAAATGAGCAGTTCTTC.

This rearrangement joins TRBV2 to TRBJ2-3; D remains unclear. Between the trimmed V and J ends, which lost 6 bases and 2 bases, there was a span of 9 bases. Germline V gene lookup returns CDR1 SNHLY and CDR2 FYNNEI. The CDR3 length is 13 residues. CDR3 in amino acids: CASSARHTDTQYF. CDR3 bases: TGTGCCAGCAGCGCTCGACACACAGATACGCAGTATTTT.

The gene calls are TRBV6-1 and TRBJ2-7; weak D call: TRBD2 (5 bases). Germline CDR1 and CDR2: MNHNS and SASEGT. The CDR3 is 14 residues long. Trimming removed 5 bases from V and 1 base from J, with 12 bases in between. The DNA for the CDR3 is TGTGCCAGCAGTTTAGAGGGCAGTTCCTACGAGCAGTACTTC. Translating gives CASSLEGSSYEQYF.

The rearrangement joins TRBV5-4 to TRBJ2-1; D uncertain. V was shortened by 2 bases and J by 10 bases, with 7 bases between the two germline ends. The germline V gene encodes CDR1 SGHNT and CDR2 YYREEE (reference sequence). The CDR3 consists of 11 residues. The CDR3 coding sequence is TGTGCCAGCAGCTTTGACGGGGAGCAGTTCTTC. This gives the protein CASSFDGEQFF.

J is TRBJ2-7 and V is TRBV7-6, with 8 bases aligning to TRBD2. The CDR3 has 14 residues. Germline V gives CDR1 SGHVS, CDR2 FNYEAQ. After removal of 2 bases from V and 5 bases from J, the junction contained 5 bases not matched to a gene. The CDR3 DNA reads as TGTGCCAGCAGCTTAACCAGCGGGAGTCACGAGCAGTACTTC. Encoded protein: CASSLTSGSHEQYF.

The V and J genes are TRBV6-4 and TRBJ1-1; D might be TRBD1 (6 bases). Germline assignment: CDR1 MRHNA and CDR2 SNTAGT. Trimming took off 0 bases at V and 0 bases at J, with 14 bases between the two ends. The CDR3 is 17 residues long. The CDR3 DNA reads TGTGCCAGCAGTGACTCGATTGACGGGACATTGAACACTGAAGCTTTCTTT. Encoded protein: CASSDSIDGTLNTEAFF.

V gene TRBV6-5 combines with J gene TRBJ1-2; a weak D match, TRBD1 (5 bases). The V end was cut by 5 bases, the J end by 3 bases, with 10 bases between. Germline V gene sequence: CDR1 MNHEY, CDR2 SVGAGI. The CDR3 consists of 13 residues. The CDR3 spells CASSEWGDYGYTF. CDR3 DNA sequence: TGTGCCAGCAGTGAATGGGGCGACTATGGCTACACCTTC.

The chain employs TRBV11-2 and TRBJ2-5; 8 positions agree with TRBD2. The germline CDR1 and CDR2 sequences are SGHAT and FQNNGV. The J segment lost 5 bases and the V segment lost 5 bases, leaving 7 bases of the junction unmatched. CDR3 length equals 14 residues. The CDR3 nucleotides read TGTGCCAGCAGCCTTTCGGGAGGGTCCGAGACCCAGTACTTC. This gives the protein CASSLSGGSETQYF. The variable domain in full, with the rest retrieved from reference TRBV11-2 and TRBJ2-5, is EAGVAQSPRYKIIEKRQSVAFWCNPISGHATLYWYQQILGQGPKLLIQFQNNGVVDDSQLPKDRFSAERLKGVDSTLKIQPAKLEDSAVYLCASSLSGGSETQYFGPGTRLLVL.

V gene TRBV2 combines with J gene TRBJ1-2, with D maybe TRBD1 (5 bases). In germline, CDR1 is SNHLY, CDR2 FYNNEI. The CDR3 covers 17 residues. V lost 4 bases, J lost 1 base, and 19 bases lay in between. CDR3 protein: CASSASRWGRNNYGYTF. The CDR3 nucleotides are TGTGCCAGCAGTGCTTCGAGATGGGGCCGTAATAACTATGGCTACACCTTC.